Included here is one T cell receptor (beta chain) sequence, with context. This table comes from immunoSEQ multiplex PCR, and its TCRdb copy is limited to in-frame clones, with some not included. The table shows about 25,000 clones, with roughly 84% occurring only once. CDR3 length: 13 residues. V was cut by 2 bases and J by 3 bases, with 7 bases left in between. Germline V gives CDR1 ENHRY, CDR2 SYGVKD. The sample belongs to a study of PD-L1 blockade in urothelial cancer. Study in general: Males with bladder-origin urothelial cancer constituted about 90% of the 29 patients. T cells were recovered from blood samples at a median of around 140,000.

The time point is: peripheral blood 6 weeks after treatment start. The material was PBMCs, obtained around atezolizumab (anti-PD-L1) treatment. This rearrangement joins TRBV10-3 to TRBJ1-1; D not certain. The TCR comes from a man aged 65 to 79 with urothelial cancer. In nucleotides, the CDR3 is TGTGCCATCAGTGAGCCGCGATACACTGAAGCTTTCTTT. This codes for CAISEPRYTEAFF.